Following are 8 T cell receptor beta chains from one sample sequenced in a study of somatic mutations in cytotoxic T cells in rheumatoid arthritis. The repertoire was sequenced with immunoSEQ multiplex PCR; TCRdb's copy has only in-frame clones and lacks some. The table records 2,500 to 3,500 clones, 80% to 95% of them present only once. Sequenced: CD8+ T cells sorted from blood. All receptors come from a woman in her late teens or twenties with rheumatoid arthritis.

V usage is TRBV27 and J usage is TRBJ1-1, with unresolved D. This CDR3 contains 15 residues. Trimming pared 1 base from V and 4 bases from J, leaving 13 bases between. The germline V gene encodes CDR1 MNHEY and CDR2 SMNVEV (reference sequence). The CDR3 loop is CASSLLGRSGTEAFF. In DNA form, the CDR3 reads TGTGCCAGCAGTTTATTGGGCAGGTCCGGCACTGAAGCTTTCTTT.

The chain couples TRBV15 to TRBJ2-1; D possibly corresponds to TRBD2 (6 bases). Deletions cut 6 bases from V and 5 bases from J, with 11 bases between. Germline CDR1 reads LNHNV; CDR2 reads YYDKDF (reference sequence). The CDR3 is 13 amino acids. In DNA form, the CDR3 reads TGTGCCACCAGGGGCGGGGTACACAATGAGCAGTTCTTC. Its translation is CATRGGVHNEQFF.

This clone came up once. The chain has TRBV9 and TRBJ2-5, with D hard to call. With the DNA end fitting TRBJ2-7 better, the J assignment may be wrong. The CDR3 consists of 14 residues. Looked up from germline, CDR1 is SGDLS and CDR2 is YYNGEE. The CDR3 spells CASSVGAGYYEQYF. CDR3 DNA sequence: TGTGCCAGCAGCGTAGGGGCAGGTTATTACGAGCAGTACTTC.

The chain combines TRBV27 with TRBJ2-3; 7 nucleotides line up with TRBD2. The CDR3 is made up of 13 amino acids. The germline CDR1 and CDR2 sequences are MNHEY and SMNVEV (reference sequence). V dropped 2 bases and J dropped 6; count of bases not matched to a gene: 2. The chain's CDR3 is CASSLELADTQYF. The DNA for the CDR3 is TGTGCCAGCAGTTTAGAACTAGCGGATACGCAGTATTTT.

This chain links TRBV4-1 with TRBJ2-7; a weak D match, TRBD1 (7 bases). Between the trimmed V and J ends, which lost 4 bases and 1 base, there was a span of 8 bases. The CDR3 extends over 13 amino acids. Germline V lookup: CDR1 MGHRA, CDR2 YSYEKL. This chain's CDR3 is CASSPGGSYEQYF. The CDR3 DNA follows: TGCGCCAGCAGCCCAGGGGGGTCCTACGAGCAGTACTTC.

The rearrangement uses TRBV6-1 and TRBJ1-2; D is possibly TRBD1 (6 bases). Germline values: CDR1 MNHNS, CDR2 SASEGT. The CDR3 consists of 14 residues. V was shortened by 3 bases and J by 4 bases, with 12 bases between the two germline ends. This CDR3 reads CASSEVGQTYGYTF. CDR3 in DNA: TGTGCCAGCAGTGAGGTCGGACAGACCTATGGCTACACCTTC.

The gene calls are TRBV15 and TRBJ2-7; TRBD1 agrees at 7 bases. Germline V gives CDR1 LNHNV, CDR2 YYDKDF (reference sequence). There are 16 residues in the CDR3. Trimming removed 0 bases from V and 2 bases from J; junction bases left unmatched: 7. CDR3 in DNA: TGTGCCACCAGCAGAGATCTGGGGACAGTCCCCTACGAGCAGTACTTC. The encoded protein is CATSRDLGTVPYEQYF.

The chain combines TRBV13 with TRBJ2-7, with 11 positions matching TRBD1. The CDR3 spans 13 residues. V trimming: 5 bases; J trimming: 6 bases; junction bases outside the gene matches: 3. Germline-derived CDR1 and CDR2 are PRHDT and FYEKMQ (reference sequence). The CDR3 DNA follows: TGTGCCAGCAGCGCCGGGACAGGGGGCGAGCAGTACTTC. Translated, it gives CASSAGTGGEQYF. Full variable domain (remainder filled in from reference TRBV13 and TRBJ2-7): AAGVIQSPRHLIKEKRETATLKCYPIPRHDTVYWYQQGPGQDPQFLISFYEKMQSDKGSIPDRFSAQQFSDYHSELNMSSLELGDSALYFCASSAGTGGEQYFGPGTRLTVT.